This T cell receptor (beta chain) was retrieved from a study of CD8+ T cells in alopecia areata. Study-level findings and limits: Many expanded lesional clones stayed in scalp and blood while on tofacitinib.

In germline, CDR1 is SGHVS, CDR2 FQNEAQ. Trimming removed 5 bases at V and 6 bases at J, with 14 bases between. This CDR3 is built from 14 residues. Treatment defined: oral pan-JAK inhibitor, 5-10 mg twice daily. A FACSAria was used to sort CD4+ and CD8+ T cells. These cells came from PBMCs. Remarks on this clone: The antigen remains undetermined.

Extraction and reverse transcription of RNA yielded cDNA as the sequencing template. Libraries were prepared by immunoSEQ multiplex PCR; TCRdb keeps only in-frame clonotypes and omits some of them. This sample has about 200,000 clones, with over 45% found just once. The chain links TRBV7-8 to TRBJ2-1, with D perhaps matching TRBD1 (6 bases). The TCR originated in a human donor with alopecia areata. The sequencing used CD4+ T cells sorted from blood, collected at week 24, from a patient treated with tofacitinib. For the CDR3, the DNA is TGTGCCAGCAGCGAGCACTGGGGGCCCAATGAGCAGTTCTTC. Amino acid sequence: CASSEHWGPNEQFF.